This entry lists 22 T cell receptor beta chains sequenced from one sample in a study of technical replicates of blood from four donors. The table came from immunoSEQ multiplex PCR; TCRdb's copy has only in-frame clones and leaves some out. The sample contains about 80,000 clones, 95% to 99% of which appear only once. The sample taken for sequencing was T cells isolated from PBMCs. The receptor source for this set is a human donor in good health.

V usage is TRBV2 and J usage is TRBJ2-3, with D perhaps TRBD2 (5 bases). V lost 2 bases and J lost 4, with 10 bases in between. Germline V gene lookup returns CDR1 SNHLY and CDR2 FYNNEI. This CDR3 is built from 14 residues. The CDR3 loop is CASSEFTGSDTQYF. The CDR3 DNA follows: TGTGCCAGCAGTGAATTTACGGGGTCAGATACGCAGTATTTT.

This chain's CDR3 is CASSDSSARGGYEQYF. The CDR3 DNA reads as TGTGCCAGCAGTGATTCTTCGGCTAGAGGAGGGTACGAGCAGTACTTC. J is TRBJ2-7 and V is TRBV25-1; D perhaps matches TRBD2 (6 bases). V gave up 3 bases and J gave up 4 bases, with 19 bases separating them. CDR1 is MGHDK and CDR2 is SYGVNS in the germline V gene. The CDR3 is 16 amino acids.

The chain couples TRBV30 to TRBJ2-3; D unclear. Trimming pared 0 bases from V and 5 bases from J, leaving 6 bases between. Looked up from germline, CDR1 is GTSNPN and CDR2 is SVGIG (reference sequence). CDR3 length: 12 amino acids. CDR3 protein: CAWSVLLDTQYF. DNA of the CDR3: TGTGCCTGGAGTGTACTCTTAGATACGCAGTATTTT.

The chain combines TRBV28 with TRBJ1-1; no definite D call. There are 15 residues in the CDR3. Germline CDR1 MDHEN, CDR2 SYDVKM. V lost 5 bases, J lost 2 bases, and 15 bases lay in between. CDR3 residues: CASSPPGLLNTEAFF. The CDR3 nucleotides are TGTGCCAGCAGTCCCCCAGGACTTTTAAACACTGAAGCTTTCTTT.

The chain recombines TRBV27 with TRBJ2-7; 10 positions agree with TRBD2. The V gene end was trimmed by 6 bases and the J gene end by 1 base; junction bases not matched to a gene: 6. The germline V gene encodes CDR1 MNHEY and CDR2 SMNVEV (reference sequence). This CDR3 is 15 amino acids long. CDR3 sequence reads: CASSPQREGSYEQYF. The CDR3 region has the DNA TGTGCCAGCAGCCCCCAGCGGGAGGGATCCTACGAGCAGTACTTC.

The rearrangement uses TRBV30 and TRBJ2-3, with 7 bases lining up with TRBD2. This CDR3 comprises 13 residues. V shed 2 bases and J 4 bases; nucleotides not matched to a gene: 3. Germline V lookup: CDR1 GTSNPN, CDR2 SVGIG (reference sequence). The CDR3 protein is CAWSIAGADTQYF. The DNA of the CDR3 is TGTGCCTGGAGTATAGCGGGTGCAGATACGCAGTATTTT.

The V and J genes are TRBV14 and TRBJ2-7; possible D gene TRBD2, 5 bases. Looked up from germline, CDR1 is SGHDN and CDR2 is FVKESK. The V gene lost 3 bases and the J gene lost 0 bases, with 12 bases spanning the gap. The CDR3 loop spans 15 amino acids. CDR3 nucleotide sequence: TGTGCCAGCAGCCAGTCGTCAGCGGTCTCCTACGAGCAGTACTTC. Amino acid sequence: CASSQSSAVSYEQYF.

CDR3 residues: CSVMTQGAQYNEQFF. CDR3 sequence (DNA): TGCAGCGTTATGACACAGGGGGCGCAATACAATGAGCAGTTCTTC. J is TRBJ2-1 and V is TRBV29-1, with TRBD1 matching 9 bases. Trimming removed 5 bases from V and 4 bases from J; junction bases left unmatched: 9. The CDR3 is 15 amino acids. Germline V gene lookup returns CDR1 SQVTM and CDR2 ANQGSEA.

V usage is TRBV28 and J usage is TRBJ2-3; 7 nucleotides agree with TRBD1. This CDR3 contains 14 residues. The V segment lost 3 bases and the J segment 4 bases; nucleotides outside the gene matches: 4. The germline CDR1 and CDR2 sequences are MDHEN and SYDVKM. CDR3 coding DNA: TGTGCCAGCAGTTTGAGGGGGCGCGCAGATACGCAGTATTTT. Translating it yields CASSLRGRADTQYF.

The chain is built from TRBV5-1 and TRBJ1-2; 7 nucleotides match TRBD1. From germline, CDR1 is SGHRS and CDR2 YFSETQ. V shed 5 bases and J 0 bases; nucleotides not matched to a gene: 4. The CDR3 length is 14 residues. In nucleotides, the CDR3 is TGCGCCAGCAGTTTACAGGGGACTAACTATGGCTACACCTTC. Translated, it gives CASSLQGTNYGYTF. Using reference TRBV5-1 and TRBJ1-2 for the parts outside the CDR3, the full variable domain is KAGVTQTPRYLIKTRGQQVTLSCSPISGHRSVSWYQQTPGQGLQFLFEYFSETQRNKGNFPGRFSGRQFSNSRSEMNVSTLELGDSALYLCASSLQGTNYGYTFGSGTRLTVV.

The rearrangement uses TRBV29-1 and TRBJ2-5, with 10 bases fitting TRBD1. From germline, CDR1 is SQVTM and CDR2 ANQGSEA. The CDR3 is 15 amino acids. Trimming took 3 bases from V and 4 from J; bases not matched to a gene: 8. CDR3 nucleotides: TGCAGCGTTGATAGGGGTAGGACAGGGGGAGAGACCCAGTACTTC. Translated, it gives CSVDRGRTGGETQYF. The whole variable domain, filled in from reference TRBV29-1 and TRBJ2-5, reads SAVISQKPSRDICQRGTSLTIQCQVDSQVTMMFWYRQQPGQSLTLIATANQGSEATYESGFVIDKFPISRPNLTFSTLTVSNMSPEDSSIYLCSVDRGRTGGETQYFGPGTRLLVL.

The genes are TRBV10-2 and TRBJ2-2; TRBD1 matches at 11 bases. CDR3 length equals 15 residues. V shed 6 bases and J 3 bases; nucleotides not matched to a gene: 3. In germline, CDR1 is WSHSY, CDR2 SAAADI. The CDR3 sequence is CASRWTGGDTGELFF. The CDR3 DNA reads TGCGCCAGCAGATGGACAGGGGGCGACACCGGGGAGCTGTTTTTT.

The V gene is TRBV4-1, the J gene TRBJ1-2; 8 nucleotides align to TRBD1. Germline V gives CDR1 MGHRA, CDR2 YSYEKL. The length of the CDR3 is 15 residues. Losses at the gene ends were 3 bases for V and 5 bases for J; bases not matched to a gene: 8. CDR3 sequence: CASSQSTGDFYGYTF. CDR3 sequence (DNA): TGCGCCAGCAGCCAGTCGACAGGGGATTTTTATGGCTACACCTTC.

The CDR3 DNA sequence: TGTGCCAGCAGCCCATGGGGGGGGAGCCGCACCGGGGAGCTGTTTTTT. Residues: CASSPWGGSRTGELFF. The chain joins TRBV27 to TRBJ2-2, with 7 positions matching TRBD2. This CDR3 contains 16 residues. The V and J ends lost 6 bases and 4 bases, in that order; junction bases with no gene match: 11. Per germline, CDR1 MNHEY and CDR2 SMNVEV (reference sequence).

The DNA of the CDR3 is TGTGCCAGCAGTTTGCGATTCCCTCCTAGCGGGAGCTACGAGCAGTACTTC. Translation: CASSLRFPPSGSYEQYF. This chain links TRBV28 with TRBJ2-7; 10 nucleotides match TRBD2. This CDR3 comprises 17 residues. The germline CDR1 and CDR2 sequences are MDHEN and SYDVKM. V dropped 3 bases and J dropped 3; count of bases not matched to a gene: 11.

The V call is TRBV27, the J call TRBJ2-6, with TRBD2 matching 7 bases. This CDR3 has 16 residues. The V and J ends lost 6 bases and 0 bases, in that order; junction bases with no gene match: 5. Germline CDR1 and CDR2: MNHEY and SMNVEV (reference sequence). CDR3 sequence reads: CASSLSGLSGANVLTF. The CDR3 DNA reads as TGTGCCAGCAGCCTTAGCGGGCTCTCTGGGGCCAACGTCCTGACTTTC.

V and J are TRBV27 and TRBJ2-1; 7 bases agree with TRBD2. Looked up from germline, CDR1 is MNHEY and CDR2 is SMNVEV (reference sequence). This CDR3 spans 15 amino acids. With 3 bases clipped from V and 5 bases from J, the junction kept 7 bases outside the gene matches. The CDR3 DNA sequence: TGTGCCAGCAGTTTTTTGCGGGAGCGCGACAATGAGCAGTTCTTC. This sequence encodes CASSFLRERDNEQFF.

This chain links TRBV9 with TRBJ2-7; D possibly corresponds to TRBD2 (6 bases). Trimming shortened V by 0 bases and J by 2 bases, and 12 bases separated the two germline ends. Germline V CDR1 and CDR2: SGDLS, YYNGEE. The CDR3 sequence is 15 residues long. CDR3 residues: CASSVGGGITYEQYF. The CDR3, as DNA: TGTGCCAGCAGCGTAGGGGGCGGGATCACCTACGAGCAGTACTTC. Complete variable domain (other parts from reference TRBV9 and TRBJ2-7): DSGVTQTPKHLITATGQRVTLRCSPRSGDLSVYWYQQSLDQGLQFLIQYYNGEERAKGNILERFSAQQFPDLHSELNLSSLELGDSALYFCASSVGGGITYEQYFGPGTRLTVT.

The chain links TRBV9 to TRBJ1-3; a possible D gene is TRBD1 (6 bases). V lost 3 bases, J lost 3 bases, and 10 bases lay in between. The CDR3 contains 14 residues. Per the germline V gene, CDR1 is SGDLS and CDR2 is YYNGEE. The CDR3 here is CASSDRAGGNTIYF. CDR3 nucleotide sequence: TGTGCCAGCAGCGACAGGGCCGGTGGAAACACCATATATTTT.

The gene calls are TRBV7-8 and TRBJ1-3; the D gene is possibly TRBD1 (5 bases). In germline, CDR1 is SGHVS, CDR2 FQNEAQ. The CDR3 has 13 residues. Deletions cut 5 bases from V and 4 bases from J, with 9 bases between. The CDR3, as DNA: TGTGCCAGCAGCCCCAGGGCAGGAAACACCATATATTTT. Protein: CASSPRAGNTIYF.

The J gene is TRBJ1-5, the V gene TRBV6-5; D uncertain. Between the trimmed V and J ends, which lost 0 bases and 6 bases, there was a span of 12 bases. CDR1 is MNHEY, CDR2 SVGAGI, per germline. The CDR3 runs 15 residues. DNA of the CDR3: TGTGCCAGCAGTTACTCGAACACAGTGGGTCAGCCCCAGCATTTT. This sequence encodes CASSYSNTVGQPQHF.

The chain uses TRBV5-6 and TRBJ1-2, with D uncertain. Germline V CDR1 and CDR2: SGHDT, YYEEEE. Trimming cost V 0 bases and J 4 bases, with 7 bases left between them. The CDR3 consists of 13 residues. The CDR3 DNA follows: TGTGCCAGCAGCTTGGGTTTAGTCTATGGCTACACCTTC. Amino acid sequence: CASSLGLVYGYTF.